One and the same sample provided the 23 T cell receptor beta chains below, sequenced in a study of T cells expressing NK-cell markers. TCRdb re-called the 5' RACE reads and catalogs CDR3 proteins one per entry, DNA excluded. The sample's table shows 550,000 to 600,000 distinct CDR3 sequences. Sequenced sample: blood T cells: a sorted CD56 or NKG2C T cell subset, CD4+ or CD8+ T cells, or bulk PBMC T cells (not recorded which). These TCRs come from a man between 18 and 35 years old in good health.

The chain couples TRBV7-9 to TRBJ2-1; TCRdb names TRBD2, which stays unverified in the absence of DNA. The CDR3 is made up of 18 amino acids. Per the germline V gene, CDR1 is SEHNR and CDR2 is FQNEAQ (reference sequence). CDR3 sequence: CASSPGLNSGAMYNEQFF.

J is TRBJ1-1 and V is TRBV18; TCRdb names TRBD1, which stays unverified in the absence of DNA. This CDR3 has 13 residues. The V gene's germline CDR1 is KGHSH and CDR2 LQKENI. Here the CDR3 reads CASSPSGGPEAFF.

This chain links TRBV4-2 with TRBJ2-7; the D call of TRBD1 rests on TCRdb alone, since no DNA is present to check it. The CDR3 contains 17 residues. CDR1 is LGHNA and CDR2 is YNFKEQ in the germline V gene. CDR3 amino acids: CASSGRTGTVRAYEQYF.

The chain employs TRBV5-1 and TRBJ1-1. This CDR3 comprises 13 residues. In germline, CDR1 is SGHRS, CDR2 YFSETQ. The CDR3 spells CASSSSGAVEAFF.

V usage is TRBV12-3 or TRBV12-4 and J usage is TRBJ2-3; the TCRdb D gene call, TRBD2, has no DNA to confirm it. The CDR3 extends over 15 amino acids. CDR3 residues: CASSWSSGSADTQYF.

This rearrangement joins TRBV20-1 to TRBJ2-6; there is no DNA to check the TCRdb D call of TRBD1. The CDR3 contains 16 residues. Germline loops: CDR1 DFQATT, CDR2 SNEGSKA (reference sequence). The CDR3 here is CSATGQGMTGANVLTF.

CDR3 residues: CASSQGSGQETQYF. The chain employs TRBV4-3 and TRBJ2-5; TCRdb selects TRBD1, and the lack of DNA leaves this call unchecked. Germline CDR1 reads LGHNA; CDR2 reads YSLEER. CDR3 length: 14 residues.

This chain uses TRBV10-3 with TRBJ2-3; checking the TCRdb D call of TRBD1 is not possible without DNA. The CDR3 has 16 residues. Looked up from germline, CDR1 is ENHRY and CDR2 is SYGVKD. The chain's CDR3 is CATKKQGSVFTDTQYF.

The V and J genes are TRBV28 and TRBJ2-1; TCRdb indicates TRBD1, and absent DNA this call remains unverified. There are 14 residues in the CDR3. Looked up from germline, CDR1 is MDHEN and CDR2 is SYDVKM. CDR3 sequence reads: CASPQGDRLAEQFF.

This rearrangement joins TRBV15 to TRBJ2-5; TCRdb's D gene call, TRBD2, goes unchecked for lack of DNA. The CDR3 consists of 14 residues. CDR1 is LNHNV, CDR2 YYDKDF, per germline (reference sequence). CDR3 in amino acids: CATSGGTLQETQYF.

CDR3 region: CSARDQRGKISYNEQFF. The J gene is TRBJ2-1, the V gene TRBV20-1; no DNA is available, so the TRBD2 call from TCRdb remains unchecked. Germline V lookup: CDR1 DFQATT, CDR2 SNEGSKA (reference sequence). CDR3 size: 17 residues.

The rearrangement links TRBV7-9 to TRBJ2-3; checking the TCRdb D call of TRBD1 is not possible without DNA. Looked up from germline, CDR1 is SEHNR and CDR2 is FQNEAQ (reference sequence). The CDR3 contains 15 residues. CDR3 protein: CASIRPGTGGYTQYF.

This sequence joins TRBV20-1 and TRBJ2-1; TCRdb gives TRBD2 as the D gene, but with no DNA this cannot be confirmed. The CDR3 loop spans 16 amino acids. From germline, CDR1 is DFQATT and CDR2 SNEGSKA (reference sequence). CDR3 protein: CSARDIFLAGGREQFF.

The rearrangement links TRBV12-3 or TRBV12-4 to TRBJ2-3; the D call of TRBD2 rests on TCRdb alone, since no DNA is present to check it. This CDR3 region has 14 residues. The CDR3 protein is CASSRSGRADTQYF.

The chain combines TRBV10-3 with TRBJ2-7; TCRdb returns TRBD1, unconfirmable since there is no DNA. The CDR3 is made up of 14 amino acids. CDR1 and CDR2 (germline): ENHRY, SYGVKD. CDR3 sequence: CAIRTWDRGREQYF.

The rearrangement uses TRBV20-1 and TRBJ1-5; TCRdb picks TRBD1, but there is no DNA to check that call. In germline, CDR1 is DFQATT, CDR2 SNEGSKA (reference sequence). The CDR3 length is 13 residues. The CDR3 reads CSAQRGGRKPQHF.

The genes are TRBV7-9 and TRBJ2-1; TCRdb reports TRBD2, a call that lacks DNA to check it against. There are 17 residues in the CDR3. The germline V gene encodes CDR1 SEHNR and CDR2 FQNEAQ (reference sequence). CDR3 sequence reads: CASSLMGLAGDYNEQFF. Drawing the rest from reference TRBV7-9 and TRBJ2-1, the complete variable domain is DTGVSQNPRHKITKRGQNVTFRCDPISEHNRLYWYRQTLGQGPEFLTYFQNEAQLEKSRLLSDRFSAERPKGSFSTLEIQRTEQGDSAMYLCASSLMGLAGDYNEQFFGPGTRLTVL.

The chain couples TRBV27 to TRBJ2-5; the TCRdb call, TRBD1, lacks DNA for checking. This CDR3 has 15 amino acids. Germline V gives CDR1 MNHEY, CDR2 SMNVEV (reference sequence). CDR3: CASSLGRGLKETQYF.

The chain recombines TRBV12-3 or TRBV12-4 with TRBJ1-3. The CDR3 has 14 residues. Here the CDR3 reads CASSLAGIGDTIYF.

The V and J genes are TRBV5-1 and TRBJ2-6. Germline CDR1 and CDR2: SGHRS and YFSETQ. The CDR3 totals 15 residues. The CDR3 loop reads CASSLRDSGANVLTF.

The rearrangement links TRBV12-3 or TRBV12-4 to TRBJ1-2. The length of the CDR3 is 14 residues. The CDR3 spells CASSTLGQRGGYTF.

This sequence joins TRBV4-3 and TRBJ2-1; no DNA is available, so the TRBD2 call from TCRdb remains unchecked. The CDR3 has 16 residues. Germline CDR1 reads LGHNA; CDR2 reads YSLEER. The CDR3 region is CASSQVGAGGPNEQFF.

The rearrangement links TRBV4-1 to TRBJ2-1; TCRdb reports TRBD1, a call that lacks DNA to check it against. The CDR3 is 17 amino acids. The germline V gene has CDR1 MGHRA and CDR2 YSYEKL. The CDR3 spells CASSQGLGGRGRNEQFF.